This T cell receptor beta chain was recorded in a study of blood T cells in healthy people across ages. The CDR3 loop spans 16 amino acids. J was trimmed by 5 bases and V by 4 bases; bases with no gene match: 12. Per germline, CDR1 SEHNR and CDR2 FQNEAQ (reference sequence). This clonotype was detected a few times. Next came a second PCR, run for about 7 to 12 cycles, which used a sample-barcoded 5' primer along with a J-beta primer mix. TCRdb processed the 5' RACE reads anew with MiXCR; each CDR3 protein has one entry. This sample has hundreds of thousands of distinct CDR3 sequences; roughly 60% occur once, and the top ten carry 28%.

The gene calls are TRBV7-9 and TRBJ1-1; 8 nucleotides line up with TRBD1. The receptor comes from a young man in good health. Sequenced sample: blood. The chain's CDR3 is CASSSKTGDPRTEAFF. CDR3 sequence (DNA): TGTGCCAGCAGCTCAAAGACAGGGGACCCGAGGACTGAAGCTTTCTTT.